This entry is about one TCR beta chain. Its antigen is not identified. The data were taken from a study of OX40 agonist ivuxolimab in advanced cancers. Study in general: Prior therapy, whether anti-PD-1, anti-PD-L1 or anti-CTLA-4, was allowed, and 40% had some.

Study results and caveats: In the 0.1 to 3.0 mg/kg range, CD4+ and CD8+ blood T cells had expanded clonally by week 6.

Using immunoSEQ multiplex PCR, the repertoire was profiled, and TCRdb retains in-frame clones only, with some absent. This sample yields about 77,000 clones, of which 75% to 90% are seen a single time; approximately 2.2% belongs to the top ten. Germline CDR1 and CDR2: MDHEN and SYDVKM. With 4 bases removed from V and 2 bases from J, the gap between germline ends came to 15 bases. CDR3 length: 16 residues. Sequencing was performed on CD4+ or CD8+ T cells sorted from blood, taken in a trial of the OX40 agonist ivuxolimab. The chain recombines TRBV28 with TRBJ1-3, with D tentatively TRBD1 (6 bases). This receptor was identified in an adult with an advanced solid tumor such as melanoma, head and neck, liver or kidney cancer. In DNA, the CDR3 is TGTGCCAGCAGTTCCCCGGGGGGCAGGGCTGGAAACACCATATATTTT. Translated, it gives CASSSPGGRAGNTIYF.